This TCR beta chain was found in a study of blood T cell repertoires in COVID-19 (dated by TCRdb to about 2020). For context, the study as a whole: The collaborator samples originated in the United States, Italy and Spain and spanned the acute and convalescent phases of COVID-19. The prospective study material was composed of cDNA or gDNA derived from T cells, B-cell-depleted T cells, or PBMCs. Subjects who had been exposed to COVID-19, were actively infected with it, or had recovered from it provided the deeply sampled blood TCRbeta repertoires that made up the dataset. The repertoires were released in a freely available public database meant as a resource for research on the immune response to SARS-CoV-2. Samples were obtained from the ongoing ImmuneRACE study (first 160 participants) and from 1,254 subjects provided by 6 global collaborators. A de-identified subject ID, COVID-19 status, age in years and sex were almost always included in the sample metadata. Where HLA class I and class II types were available, the types were taken from metadata supplied by the sample provider, not from assay-based typing. Results the study describes overall, beyond this receptor: Clinical and demographic metadata were provided uncurated, with the amount varying by source and participant.

TCRbeta CDR3 regions were amplified from genomic DNA using the immunoSEQ Assay, a bias-controlled multiplex PCR. The authors processed their data as follows. The number of nucleated cells in each sample was estimated by amplification of reference gene primers within the assay. Sequence reads were collapsed and filtered to measure the absolute abundance of every unique TCRbeta CDR3 rearrangement. Productive Simpson clonality was computed per sample as the square root of Simpson's diversity index over productive rearrangements. TCRdb holds this immuneACCESS table with in-frame rearrangements only. Some clones are missing; in checked studies, unresolved V genes explain under half, and the rest has no known cause. That table gives V, J and clone size, and the DNA gave D and trimming. Recorded for this sample are roughly 300,000 clones; about 86% of them occurred a single time. The leading ten clones occupy around 4.2% of the sample.

Notes on this clone: Its cognate antigen has yet to be identified. The input lacks base qualities; no much larger clone sits a single base away.

Participants in the prospective study were enrolled through a virtual design, were aged roughly 18 to 100 years, and lived in fewer than 30 United States geographic areas. Cohort assignment in the prospective study relied on participant-reported clinical history from a screening survey and a study questionnaire. Mobile phlebotomists in the prospective study collected whole blood, serum and a nasopharyngeal or oropharyngeal swab from every participant. Over a roughly two-month period, participants in the prospective study had the option of providing additional blood draws and questionnaires. Before DNA extraction, blood samples from the prospective study were shipped at room temperature or frozen. Per the germline V gene (reference sequence), LGHDT is the CDR1 and YNNKEL is the CDR2. Taken from cysteine to phenylalanine, the CDR3 has 19 residues. Just the 57-base CDR3 DNA is kept, in frame starting at base 1. Here V drops 4 bases and J drops 0 bases, and the junction holds 6 bases not matched to any gene.

Sequencing was done on a sample of PBMCs or T cells enriched from blood (not recorded which). The sequence is built from TRBV3-1 (or the pseudogene TRBV3-2) and TRBJ2-1; TRBD2 fits 16 bases in the junction. The clonotype was recovered from a woman aged 40-49 years with acute COVID-19. The CDR3: CASSRGLAGGSSSYNEQFF. The DNA is TGTGCCAGCAGCCGGGGACTAGCGGGAGGGTCGAGCTCCTACAATGAGCAGTTCTTC.